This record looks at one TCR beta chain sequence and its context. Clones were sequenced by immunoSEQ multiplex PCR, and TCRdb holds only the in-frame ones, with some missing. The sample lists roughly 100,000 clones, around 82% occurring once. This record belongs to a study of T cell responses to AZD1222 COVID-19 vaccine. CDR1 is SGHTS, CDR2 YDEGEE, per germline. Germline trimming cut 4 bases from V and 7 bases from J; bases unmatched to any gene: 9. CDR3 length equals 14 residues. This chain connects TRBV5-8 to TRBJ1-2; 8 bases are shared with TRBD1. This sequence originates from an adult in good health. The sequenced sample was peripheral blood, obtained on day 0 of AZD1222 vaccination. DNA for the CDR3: TGTGCCAGCAGCACTGGGACAGGAACCGGTGGCTACACCTTC. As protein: CASSTGTGTGGYTF.